This T cell receptor beta chain was captured in a study of cytomegalovirus exposure and HLA in healthy donors. Findings of the study overall: What was likely a sequencing artifact was a cluster of highly shared sequence variants.

V was pared by 8 bases and J by 3 bases, with 4 bases of the junction left unmatched. The CDR3 loop spans 13 amino acids. Germline V gene lookup returns CDR1 MDHEN and CDR2 SYDVKM. As concerns this clone: Its antigen is still unknown.

The PCR used 60 Vbeta and 13 Jbeta primers. Profiled with immunoSEQ multiplex PCR; TCRdb holds only in-frame clones, not every one. The sample comprises 70,000 or so clones, just under 70% of which are singletons, and 9.5% to 13% rests with the top ten. Sequenced material: PBMCs. This rearrangement joins TRBV28 to TRBJ2-7; 10 bases agree with TRBD1. The receptor was derived from a woman aged 25 to 45 in good health and CMV-seronegative. For the CDR3, the DNA is TGTGCCAGCGCCGGACAGGGGGTCTACGAGCAGTACTTC. Its translation is CASAGQGVYEQYF. Full variable domain (rest looked up from reference TRBV28 and TRBJ2-7): DVKVTQSSRYLVKRTGEKVFLECVQDMDHENMFWYRQDPGLGLRLIYFSYDVKMKEKGDIPEGYSVSREKKERFSLILESASTNQTSMYLCASAGQGVYEQYFGPGTRLTVT.